The 9 T cell receptor beta chains in this list originate from one sample, sequenced in a study of T cell repertoires in cytomegalovirus infection. The antigens of these receptors remain unknown. TCRdb re-called the reads through MiXCR, storing one row per CDR3 protein. The sample carries about 220,000 distinct CDR3 sequences, roughly two fifths recorded once. Sequenced here: CD8+ T cells from cultured PBMCs, sampled from culture after CMV antigen stimulation. These receptors originate from a human donor in good health (CMV status not recorded). Some clones in this sample may be carry-over from other donors' samples.

This clonotype was detected many times. The rearrangement uses TRBV7-8 and TRBJ2-7; 11 bases line up with TRBD2. The CDR3 runs 16 residues. Trimming at V came to 5 bases and at J to 0 bases, leaving 6 bases not matched to a gene. Per germline, CDR1 SGHVS and CDR2 FQNEAQ. The CDR3 sequence is CASSTSGTSGSYEQYF. The CDR3 DNA reads as TGTGCCAGCAGCACATCCGGGACTAGCGGCTCCTACGAGCAGTACTTC.

V is TRBV19 and J is TRBJ2-1, with D possibly being TRBD1 (5 bases). Germline CDR1 reads LNHDA; CDR2 reads SQIVND (reference sequence). The CDR3 length is 12 residues. Trimming shortened V by 8 bases and J by 7 bases, and 12 bases separated the two germline ends. CDR3 coding DNA: TGTGCCAGTGGCGAACAGGAAAATGAGCAGTTCTTC. It is translated as CASGEQENEQFF. The full variable domain, with the rest looked up from reference TRBV19 and TRBJ2-1, is DGGITQSPKYLFRKEGQNVTLSCEQNLNHDAMYWYRQDPGQGLRLIYYSQIVNDFQKGDIAEGYSVSREKKESFPLTVTSAQKNPTAFYLCASGEQENEQFFGPGTRLTVL.

This clonotype came up a few times. This sequence joins TRBV12-3 or TRBV12-4 and TRBJ2-1; D uncertain. Trimming removed 2 bases at V and 5 bases at J, with 7 bases between. CDR3 length: 13 residues. CDR3 DNA: TGTGCCAGCAGTTTAAACAGCCACAATGAGCAGTTCTTC. It specifies CASSLNSHNEQFF.

This rearrangement joins TRBV28 to TRBJ2-5; possible D gene TRBD2, 5 bases. Germline CDR1 and CDR2: MDHEN and SYDVKM. Trimming removed 4 bases from V and 2 bases from J, with 14 bases in between. The CDR3 contains 15 residues. In DNA form, the CDR3 reads TGTGCCAGCAGTTCACTAAGCGGACTTCAAGAGACCCAGTACTTC. Translating gives CASSSLSGLQETQYF.

In this sample, this clonotype turned up once. This sequence joins TRBV29-1 and TRBJ2-7, with a weak D call TRBD2 (6 bases). There are 14 residues in the CDR3. Trimming removed 3 bases at V and 3 bases at J, with 15 bases between. Germline V gene lookup returns CDR1 SQVTM and CDR2 ANQGSEA. Written as DNA, the CDR3 is TGCAGCGTTGAGGCCCGCGGAGGGAGCTACGAGCAGTACTTC. Its translation is CSVEARGGSYEQYF.

In this sample, this clonotype turned up a few times. The CDR3 is CATNTEAFF. The CDR3 region has the DNA TGTGCCACGAACACTGAAGCTTTCTTT. The chain joins TRBV12-3 or TRBV12-4 to TRBJ1-1, with D unclear. Trimming stripped 10 bases from V and 1 base from J, with 1 base between. The CDR3 has 9 amino acids.

The J gene is TRBJ2-1, the V gene TRBV28; D is possibly TRBD2 (5 bases). Deletions cut 6 bases from V and 2 bases from J, with 14 bases between. Germline lookup yields CDR1 MDHEN and CDR2 SYDVKM. This CDR3 is 15 amino acids long. The CDR3 sequence: CASSATRFPYNEQFF. The DNA of the CDR3 is TGTGCCAGCAGCGCCACTAGATTTCCCTACAATGAGCAGTTCTTC.

Regarding this clonotype: Being one base from a much bigger clone, this may be a read error. V and J are TRBV27 and TRBJ1-2, with a tentative D call TRBD1 (5 bases). CDR3 length: 17 amino acids. From germline, CDR1 is MNHEY and CDR2 SMNVEV (reference sequence). The CDR3 DNA reads TGTGCCAGAAGTTTCACCTCCGGGGGTCCACGGGACTATGGCTACACCTTC. Protein: CARSFTSGGPRDYGYTF.

The rearrangement joins TRBV19 to TRBJ2-1, with 12 bases aligning to TRBD2. The CDR3 spans 17 residues. V shed 2 bases and J 5 bases; nucleotides not matched to a gene: 7. Germline V lookup: CDR1 LNHDA, CDR2 SQIVND (reference sequence). CDR3 in amino acids: CASSILAGGLKDNEQFF. As DNA, the CDR3 is TGTGCCAGTAGTATACTAGCGGGAGGGCTTAAGGACAATGAGCAGTTCTTC.